This T cell receptor (beta chain) was identified during a study of memory CD8 T cells in hepatitis C reinfection. Turning to the study itself: Chronic HCV followed reinfection in a couple of donors who cleared primary infection. Samples before reinfection came 55 to 20 weeks prior to detection.

Measured with immunoSEQ multiplex PCR; TCRdb has only the in-frame clones, and not every one. The sample includes approximately 50,000 clones, roughly nine tenths of them seen just once. As to time point: pre-reinfection, 55 to 20 weeks before reinfection detection. Sorted cells were sequenced directly ex vivo without any in vitro expansion. Control naive CD8 T cells came from two donors at all three reinfection time points. The specimen was naive CD8+ T cells sorted from blood. The receptor was derived from a man younger than 30 with hepatitis C virus infection.

The DNA for the CDR3 is TGTGCCAGCGAGGGTCTAGCGGGCCACACCCACGAGCAGTACGTC. Its translation is CASEGLAGHTHEQYV. The chain combines TRBV2 with TRBJ2-7; 8 nucleotides match TRBD2. The germline V gene encodes CDR1 SNHLY and CDR2 FYNNEI. This CDR3 is built from 15 residues. V lost 8 bases, J lost 5 bases, and 14 bases stayed unmatched.